A selection of T cell receptor beta chains follows, all from one sample in a study of blood T cell repertoires in COVID-19. Measured with immunoSEQ multiplex PCR; TCRdb has only the in-frame clones, and not every one. The sample lists more than 150,000 clones, about 85% occurring once. What was sequenced was peripheral blood. The receptors stem from a woman aged 80 or over with acute or convalescent COVID-19. The CDR3 runs from the conserved cysteine through the conserved F or W. The order of the fields is V gene, CDR3 protein.

TRBV5-4	CASSWPDWWGGYGYTF
TRBV19	CATYAGGRGTEAFF
TRBV7-2	CASSWTSGGPRNEQYF
TRBV5-8	CASSWGGGGTEAFF
TRBV11-2	CASSLEPVETQYF
TRBV4-1	CASSLGREFSGANVLTF
TRBV7-3	CASSPGRRTSGSGGSYNEQFF
TRBV9	CASSVSPRAGGLSEQFF
TRBV24-1	CATSRAGLNTGELFF
TRBV3-1/TRBV3-2	CASGAEYGYTF
TRBV7-8	CASSLVQGGGGLMNTGELFF
TRBV7-8	CASSLVGPGYSGGELFF
TRBV19	CASRSGEKLFF
TRBV6-5	CASTSGRNGVYGYTF
TRBV24-1	CATSTPTGDTGELFF
TRBV24-1	CATSALGRETQYF
TRBV18	CASSLASPYEQYF
TRBV30	CAWTVGLALGEQYF
TRBV2	CGTALQETQYF
TRBV29-1	CSIGFGQGYGYTF
TRBV18	CASSLRVKQETQYF
TRBV4-1	CASSQDPMVSGYTF
TRBV3-1/TRBV3-2	CASSQDPAGPSNEQFF
TRBV5-1	CASSLAPGGWDEQYF
TRBV12-3/TRBV12-4	CASRNRGSYEQYF
TRBV7-2	CASSLLAGFYNEQFF
TRBV11-2	CASSPAYEQYF
TRBV19	CASSKRLAGGSYEQFF
TRBV11-3	CASSPGTGNTDTQYF
TRBV2	CAKGQGKNTEAFF
TRBV19	CASSGGAGPGNTIYF
TRBV7-3	CASSLTPSRDSPLHF
TRBV3-1/TRBV3-2	CASSQDRGRGGNTIYF
TRBV4-3	CASSPNPSGQVIGDTQYF
TRBV30	CAWRSSYNSPLHF
TRBV2	CASSGTGGNQPQHF
TRBV19	CASSIRTDATEAFF
TRBV3-1/TRBV3-2	CASSPQVNTEAFF
TRBV18	CASSPRTSGSLGTDTQYF
TRBV27	CASSLSAVLDNSPLHF
TRBV6-1	CASSEDLGGTRGTQYF
TRBV7-2	CASSLDSAMGGGYTF
TRBV11-2	CASSPVLGAYEQYF
TRBV2	CASSEGTGGGYEQYF
TRBV10-3	CAISGRLASSTDTQYF
TRBV18	CASGLAGNTDTQYF
TRBV6-1	CASSEATGATNEKLFF
TRBV7-9	CASSRDGQGNNSPLHF
TRBV7-2	CASSLMASSYEQYF
TRBV4-3	CASSQDHGYGYTF
TRBV7-9	CASSPRGARDYEQYF
TRBV2	CASIREQETQYF
TRBV25-1	CASSESGHISTDTQYF
TRBV7-9	CASSLQGRSYNEQFF
TRBV25-1	CASSETGFSSYEQYF
TRBV5-8	CASSFYLNTGELFF
TRBV7-2	CASSSQYSGEQYF
TRBV4-1	CASSQGSGGRNQPQHF
TRBV2	CASTRDSSYNEQFF